The next 12 T cell receptor beta chains were all read from a single sample in a study of PD-L1 blockade in urothelial cancer. The data were produced by immunoSEQ multiplex PCR, yet TCRdb's version contains in-frame clones alone and is incomplete. The data show about 26,000 clones, with 86% seen just once and around 32% held by the top ten. This material consisted of PBMCs, taken around atezolizumab (anti-PD-L1) treatment. These receptors originate from a man aged 60 to 69 with urothelial cancer.

CDR3 sequence: CASSQAVLANTGELFF. Written as DNA, the CDR3 is TGCGCCAGCAGCCAAGCGGTACTAGCGAACACCGGGGAGCTGTTTTTT. The J gene is TRBJ2-2, the V gene TRBV4-1; D is perhaps TRBD2 (5 bases). The CDR3 is 16 amino acids. The V gene lost 1 base and the J gene lost 0 bases, with 9 bases spanning the gap. The germline V gene encodes CDR1 MGHRA and CDR2 YSYEKL.

The J gene is TRBJ1-1, the V gene TRBV10-2; a possible D gene is TRBD1 (6 bases). Per germline, CDR1 WSHSY and CDR2 SAAADI. The V end was cut by 5 bases, the J end by 5 bases, with 18 bases between. This CDR3 region has 15 residues. CDR3 bases: TGCGCCAGCAGTCAAAAATTACAGGGATATACTGAAGCTTTCTTT. Its translation: CASSQKLQGYTEAFF.

The chain combines TRBV27 with TRBJ2-2, with D maybe TRBD2 (6 bases). Germline CDR1 reads MNHEY; CDR2 reads SMNVEV (reference sequence). The CDR3 has 17 residues. V shed 3 bases and J shed 0 bases, with 14 bases lying between them. The DNA of the CDR3 is TGTGCCAGCAGTTTGTCTGCGGGGTTAGCGAACACCGGGGAGCTGTTTTTT. Translated, it gives CASSLSAGLANTGELFF.

This clone was counted once. The rearrangement links TRBV27 to TRBJ2-7; D possibly corresponds to TRBD1 (6 bases). Trimming left V 2 bases short and J 0 bases short, with 14 bases between. Germline CDR1 reads MNHEY; CDR2 reads SMNVEV (reference sequence). This CDR3 comprises 16 residues. CDR3 amino acids: CASSLRSGTYSYEQYF. Written as DNA, the CDR3 is TGTGCCAGCAGTTTAAGATCCGGGACATACTCCTACGAGCAGTACTTC.

The chain combines TRBV4-3 with TRBJ2-2; 8 bases are shared with TRBD1. The CDR3 has 14 residues. V gave up 4 bases and J gave up 7 bases; unmatched junction bases: 5. The germline V gene has CDR1 LGHNA and CDR2 YSLEER. CDR3 amino acids: CASSRGQGYGELFF. DNA of the CDR3: TGCGCCAGCAGCCGCGGACAGGGTTACGGGGAGCTGTTTTTT.

This clone occurred a few times. The chain has TRBV7-6 and TRBJ2-7, with 9 bases aligning to TRBD1. CDR3 length: 15 amino acids. Looked up from germline, CDR1 is SGHVS and CDR2 is FNYEAQ. V lost 2 bases and J lost 5; bases outside the gene matches: 7. The CDR3 bases are TGTGCCAGCAGCTTAAAATCGGACAGGGGTGACGAGCAGTACTTC. Its protein product is CASSLKSDRGDEQYF.

The rearrangement joins TRBV5-1 to TRBJ2-1, with D maybe TRBD2 (6 bases). CDR1 and CDR2 (germline): SGHRS, YFSETQ. V shed 7 bases and J shed 7 bases, with 18 bases lying between them. This CDR3 is 14 amino acids long. The CDR3 DNA follows: TGCGCCAGCTCCTTTCGGGGGAACACGAATGAGCAGTTCTTC. Encoded protein: CASSFRGNTNEQFF.

This clone was recorded only once. The V call is TRBV19, the J call TRBJ1-5; no definite D call. This CDR3 contains 14 residues. Germline loops: CDR1 LNHDA, CDR2 SQIVND (reference sequence). Trimming took 2 bases from V and 0 from J, leaving 5 bases between them. CDR3 in DNA: TGTGCCAGTAGTATATTATCTAGCAATCAGCCCCAGCATTTT. Translating gives CASSILSSNQPQHF. The variable domain in full, with the rest retrieved from reference TRBV19 and TRBJ1-5, is DGGITQSPKYLFRKEGQNVTLSCEQNLNHDAMYWYRQDPGQGLRLIYYSQIVNDFQKGDIAEGYSVSREKKESFPLTVTSAQKNPTAFYLCASSILSSNQPQHFGDGTRLSIL.

The V gene is TRBV5-4, the J gene TRBJ2-7, with D possibly being TRBD1 (6 bases). This CDR3 has 17 residues. V shed 3 bases and J shed 2 bases, with 21 bases lying between them. Germline CDR1 SGHNT, CDR2 YYREEE (reference sequence). The CDR3 coding sequence is TGTGCCAGCAGCTCTGGGGATGGCAGGGGAATCGCCTACGAGCAGTACTTC. Encoded protein: CASSSGDGRGIAYEQYF. The variable domain in full, completed from reference TRBV5-4 and TRBJ2-7, reads ETGVTQSPTHLIKTRGQQVTLRCSSQSGHNTVSWYQQALGQGPQFIFQYYREEENGRGNFPPRFSGLQFPNYSSELNVNALELDDSALYLCASSSGDGRGIAYEQYFGPGTRLTVT.

This clone has more than one count but fewer than ten. The chain joins TRBV10-3 to TRBJ1-3, with TRBD1 identical over 8 bases. CDR1 ENHRY and CDR2 SYGVKD come from the germline V gene. This CDR3 has 14 residues. Trimming cost V 6 bases and J 0 bases; bases outside gene matches: 1. DNA of the CDR3: TGTGCCATCAGGGGACAGGTCTCTGGAAACACCATATATTTT. Protein sequence: CAIRGQVSGNTIYF.

The V gene is TRBV5-8, the J gene TRBJ1-1; 7 bases line up with TRBD1. CDR1 and CDR2 from the germline V gene are SGHTS and YDEGEE. V lost 4 bases and J lost 7; bases outside the gene matches: 13. This CDR3 has 15 residues. This chain's CDR3 is CASSPAGTVKGEAFF. The CDR3 coding sequence is TGTGCCAGCAGCCCGGCCGGGACAGTGAAGGGTGAAGCTTTCTTT.

The chain combines TRBV2 with TRBJ1-5, with a weak D call TRBD1 (6 bases). The CDR3 contains 14 residues. CDR1 and CDR2 (germline): SNHLY, FYNNEI. V lost 4 bases and J 7 bases, leaving 14 bases between the germline ends. The DNA of the CDR3 is TGTGCCAGCAGTGCAGACAGGCAGGTCCAGCCCCAGCATTTT. Translating gives CASSADRQVQPQHF.